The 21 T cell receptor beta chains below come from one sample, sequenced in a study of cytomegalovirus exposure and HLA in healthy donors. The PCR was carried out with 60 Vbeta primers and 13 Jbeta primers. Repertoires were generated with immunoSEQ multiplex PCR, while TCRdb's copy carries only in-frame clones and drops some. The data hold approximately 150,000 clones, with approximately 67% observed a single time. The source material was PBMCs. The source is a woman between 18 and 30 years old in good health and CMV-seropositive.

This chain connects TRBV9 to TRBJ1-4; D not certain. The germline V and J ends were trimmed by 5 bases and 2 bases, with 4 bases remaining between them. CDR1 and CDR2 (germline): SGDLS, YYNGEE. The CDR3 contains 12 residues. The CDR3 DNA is TGTGCCAGCAGTCAGACTAATGAAAAACTGTTTTTT. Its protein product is CASSQTNEKLFF.

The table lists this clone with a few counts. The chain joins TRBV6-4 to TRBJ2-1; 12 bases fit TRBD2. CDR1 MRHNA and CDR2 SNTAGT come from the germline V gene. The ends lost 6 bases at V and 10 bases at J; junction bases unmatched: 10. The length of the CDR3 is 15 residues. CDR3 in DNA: TGTGCCAGCAGCCGACTAGCGGGGGAAGTTGGGGAGCAGTTCTTC. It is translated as CASSRLAGEVGEQFF.

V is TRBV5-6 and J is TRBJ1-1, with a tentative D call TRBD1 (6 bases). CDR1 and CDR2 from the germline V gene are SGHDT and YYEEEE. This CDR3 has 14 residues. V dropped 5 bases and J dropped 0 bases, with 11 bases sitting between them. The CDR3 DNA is TGTGCCAGCAGGGGACAAGGGATGAACACTGAAGCTTTCTTT. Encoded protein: CASRGQGMNTEAFF.

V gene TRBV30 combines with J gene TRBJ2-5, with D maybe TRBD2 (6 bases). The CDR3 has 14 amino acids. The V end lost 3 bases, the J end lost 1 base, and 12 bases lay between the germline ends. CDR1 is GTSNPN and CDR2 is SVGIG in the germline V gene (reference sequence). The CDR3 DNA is TGTGCCTGGAGCATTGGCGGGGTCCAAGAGACCCAGTACTTC. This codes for CAWSIGGVQETQYF.

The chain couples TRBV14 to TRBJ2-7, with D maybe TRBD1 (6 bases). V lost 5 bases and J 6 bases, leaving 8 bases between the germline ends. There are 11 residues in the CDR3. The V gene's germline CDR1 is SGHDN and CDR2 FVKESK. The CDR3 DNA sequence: TGTGCCAGCAGCACAGGGACCGAGCAGTACTTC. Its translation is CASSTGTEQYF.

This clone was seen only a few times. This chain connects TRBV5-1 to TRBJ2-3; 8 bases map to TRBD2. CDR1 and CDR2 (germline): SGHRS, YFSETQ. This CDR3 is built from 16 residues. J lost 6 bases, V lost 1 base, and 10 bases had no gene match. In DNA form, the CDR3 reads TGCGCCAGCAGCTTGCTTCGCGGGAGGACTCCGGATACGCAGTATTTT. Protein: CASSLLRGRTPDTQYF.

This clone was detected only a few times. CDR3 DNA: TGTGCCAGCAGCCAAGACAGCCTGACTAGCGTAAAGTTAGAATCGGCAGATACGCAGTATTTT. This encodes CASSQDSLTSVKLESADTQYF. The V gene is TRBV4-2, the J gene TRBJ2-3, with 8 bases identical to TRBD2. This CDR3 spans 21 amino acids. Losses at the gene ends were 0 bases for V and 4 bases for J; bases not matched to a gene: 21. Germline V CDR1 and CDR2: LGHNA, YNFKEQ.

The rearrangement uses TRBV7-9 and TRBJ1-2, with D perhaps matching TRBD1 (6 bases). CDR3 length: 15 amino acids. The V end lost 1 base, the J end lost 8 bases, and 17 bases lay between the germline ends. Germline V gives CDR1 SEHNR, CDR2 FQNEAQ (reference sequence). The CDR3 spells CASSLEMTGDEGYTF. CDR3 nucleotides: TGTGCCAGCAGCTTAGAGATGACAGGAGATGAGGGCTACACCTTC.

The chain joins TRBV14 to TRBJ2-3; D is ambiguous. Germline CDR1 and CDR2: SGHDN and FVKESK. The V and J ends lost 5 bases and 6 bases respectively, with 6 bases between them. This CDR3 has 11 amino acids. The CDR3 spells CASSNWDTQYF. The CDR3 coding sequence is TGTGCCAGCAGCAACTGGGATACGCAGTATTTT.

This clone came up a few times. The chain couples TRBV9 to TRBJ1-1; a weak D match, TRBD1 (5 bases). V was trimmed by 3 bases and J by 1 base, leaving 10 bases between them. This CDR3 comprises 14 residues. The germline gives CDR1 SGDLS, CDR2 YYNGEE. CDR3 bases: TGTGCCAGCAGCGCGGAACAGGCGAACACTGAAGCTTTCTTT. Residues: CASSAEQANTEAFF.

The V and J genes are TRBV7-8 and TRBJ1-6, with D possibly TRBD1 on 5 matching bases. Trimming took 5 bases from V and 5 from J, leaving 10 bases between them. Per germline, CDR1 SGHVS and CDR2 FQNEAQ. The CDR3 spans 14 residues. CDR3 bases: TGTGCCAGCAGCACCCACAGGAATAATTCACCCCTCCACTTT. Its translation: CASSTHRNNSPLHF.

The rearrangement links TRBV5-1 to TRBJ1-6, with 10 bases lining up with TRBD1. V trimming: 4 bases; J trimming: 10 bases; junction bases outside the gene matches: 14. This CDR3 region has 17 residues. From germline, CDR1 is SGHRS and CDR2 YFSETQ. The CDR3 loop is CASSQNIGQGVWSPLHF. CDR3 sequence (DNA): TGCGCCAGCAGCCAAAACATTGGACAGGGGGTTTGGTCACCCCTCCACTTT.

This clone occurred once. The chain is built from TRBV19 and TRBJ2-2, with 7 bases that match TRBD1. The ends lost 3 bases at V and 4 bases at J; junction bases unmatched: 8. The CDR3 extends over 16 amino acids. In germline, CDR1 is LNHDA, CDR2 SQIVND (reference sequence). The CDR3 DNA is TGTGCCAGTAGTATTGGTCGGACAGGAGTCACCGGGGAGCTGTTTTTT. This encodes CASSIGRTGVTGELFF.

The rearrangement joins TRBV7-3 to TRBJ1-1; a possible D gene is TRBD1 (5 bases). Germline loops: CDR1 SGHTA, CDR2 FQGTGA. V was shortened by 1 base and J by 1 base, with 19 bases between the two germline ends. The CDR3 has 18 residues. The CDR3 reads CASSLNGGEGTWNTEAFF. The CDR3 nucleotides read TGTGCCAGCAGCTTAAACGGGGGAGAGGGGACTTGGAACACTGAAGCTTTCTTT.

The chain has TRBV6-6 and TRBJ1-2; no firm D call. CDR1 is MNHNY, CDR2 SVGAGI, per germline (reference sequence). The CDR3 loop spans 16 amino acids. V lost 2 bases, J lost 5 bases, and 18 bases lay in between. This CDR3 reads CASSYGGRGESYGYTF. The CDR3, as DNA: TGTGCCAGCAGTTACGGAGGTCGGGGAGAGTCATATGGCTACACCTTC.

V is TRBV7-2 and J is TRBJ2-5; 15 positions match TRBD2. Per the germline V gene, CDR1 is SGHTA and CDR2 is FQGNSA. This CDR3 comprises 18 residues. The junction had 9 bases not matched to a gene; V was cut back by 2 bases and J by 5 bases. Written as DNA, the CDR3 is TGTGCCAGCAGCTTAACCCCGGGACTAGCGGGGGGTTGGGAGACCCAGTACTTC. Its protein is CASSLTPGLAGGWETQYF.

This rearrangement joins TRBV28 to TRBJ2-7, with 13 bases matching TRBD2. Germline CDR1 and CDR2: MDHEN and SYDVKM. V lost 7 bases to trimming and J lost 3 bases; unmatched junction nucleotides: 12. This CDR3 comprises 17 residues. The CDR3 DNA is TGTGCCAGCATAGGGACTAGCGGGAATTTGGGGCTCTACGAGCAGTACTTC. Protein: CASIGTSGNLGLYEQYF.

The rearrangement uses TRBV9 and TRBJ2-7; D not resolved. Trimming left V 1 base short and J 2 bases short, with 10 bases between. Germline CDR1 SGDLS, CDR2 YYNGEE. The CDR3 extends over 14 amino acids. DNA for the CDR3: TGTGCCAGCAGCGTAACAGCATTCACCTACGAGCAGTACTTC. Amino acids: CASSVTAFTYEQYF. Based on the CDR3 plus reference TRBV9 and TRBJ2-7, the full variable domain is DSGVTQTPKHLITATGQRVTLRCSPRSGDLSVYWYQQSLDQGLQFLIQYYNGEERAKGNILERFSAQQFPDLHSELNLSSLELGDSALYFCASSVTAFTYEQYFGPGTRLTVT.

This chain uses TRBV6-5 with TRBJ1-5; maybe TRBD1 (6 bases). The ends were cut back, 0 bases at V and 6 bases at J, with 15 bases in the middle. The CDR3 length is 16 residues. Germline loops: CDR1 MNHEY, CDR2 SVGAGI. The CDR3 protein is CASSYSPVGGRQPQHF. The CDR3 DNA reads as TGTGCCAGCAGTTACTCGCCGGTCGGGGGGCGTCAGCCCCAGCATTTT.

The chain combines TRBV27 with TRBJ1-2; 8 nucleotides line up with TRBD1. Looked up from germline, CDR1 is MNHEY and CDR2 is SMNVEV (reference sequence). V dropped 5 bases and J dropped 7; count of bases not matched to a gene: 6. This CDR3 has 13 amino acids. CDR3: CASSLLTGAGYTF. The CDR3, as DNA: TGTGCCAGCAGTCTCCTGACAGGGGCTGGCTACACCTTC.

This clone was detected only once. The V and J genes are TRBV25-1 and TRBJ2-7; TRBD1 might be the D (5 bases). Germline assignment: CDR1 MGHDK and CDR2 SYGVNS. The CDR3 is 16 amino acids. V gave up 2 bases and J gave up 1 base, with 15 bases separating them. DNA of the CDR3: TGTGCCAGCAGTGAAGAGGCAGGGCCCGGGTCCTACGAGCAGTACTTC. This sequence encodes CASSEEAGPGSYEQYF.